The 32 T cell receptor beta chains given below trace back to one sample, sequenced in a study of OX40 agonist ivuxolimab in advanced cancers. Produced via immunoSEQ multiplex PCR; TCRdb's table is partial and in-frame only. The sample lists 50,000 to 65,000 clones; approximately 89% were seen once. The sequencing here drew on CD4+ or CD8+ T cells sorted from blood, taken in a trial of the OX40 agonist ivuxolimab. Receptors originate from an adult with an advanced solid tumor such as melanoma, head and neck, liver or kidney cancer.

The table lists this clone with a count of one. The chain carries TRBV6-1 and TRBJ2-1; D is unclear. CDR1 MNHNS and CDR2 SASEGT come from the germline V gene. The CDR3 has 14 residues. V lost 2 bases to trimming and J lost 5 bases, with 10 bases between them. CDR3 in amino acids: CASSEHDSDNEQFF. DNA for the CDR3: TGTGCCAGCAGTGAACACGACTCGGACAATGAGCAGTTCTTC.

The rearrangement uses TRBV20-1 and TRBJ2-1; D remains ambiguous. The CDR3 consists of 11 residues. Trimming left V 3 bases short and J 7 bases short, with 7 bases between. Looked up from germline, CDR1 is DFQATT and CDR2 is SNEGSKA (reference sequence). The CDR3 reads CSASGVNEQFF. The CDR3 coding sequence is TGCAGTGCTAGTGGGGTAAATGAGCAGTTCTTC.

V and J are TRBV6-6 and TRBJ1-2, with D tentatively TRBD1 (6 bases). V was cut by 11 bases and J by 2 bases, with 15 bases left in between. The germline V gene encodes CDR1 MNHNY and CDR2 SVGAGI (reference sequence). This CDR3 region has 13 residues. The CDR3 sequence: CASWGQQNYGYTF. The CDR3 region has the DNA TGTGCCTCTTGGGGGCAACAGAACTATGGCTACACCTTC.

The chain employs TRBV27 and TRBJ2-5, with TRBD2 as a possible D gene (5 bases). Germline CDR1 and CDR2: MNHEY and SMNVEV (reference sequence). Trimming removed 4 bases at V and 1 base at J, with 10 bases between. The CDR3 is 14 residues long. In nucleotides, the CDR3 is TGTGCCAGCAGTTCCGGCGGACTCCAAGAGACCCAGTACTTC. It translates to CASSSGGLQETQYF.

This clone was counted once. The chain uses TRBV12-5 and TRBJ2-7; TRBD2 is a possible D gene (6 bases). V lost 0 bases and J 2 bases, leaving 14 bases between the germline ends. The length of the CDR3 is 16 residues. Looked up from germline, CDR1 is LGHNT and CDR2 is FRNRAP. This CDR3 reads CASGLVLGREAYEQYF. Here the CDR3 DNA reads TGTGCTAGTGGTTTGGTGTTAGGCAGGGAGGCCTACGAGCAGTACTTC.

The chain is built from TRBV7-2 and TRBJ2-3, with D perhaps matching TRBD2 (6 bases). The CDR3 loop spans 17 amino acids. Between the trimmed V and J ends, which lost 5 bases and 6 bases, there was a span of 24 bases. Per germline, CDR1 SGHTA and CDR2 FQGNSA. CDR3 protein: CASSPGGSGAEEDTQYF. The CDR3 DNA reads TGTGCCAGCAGCCCCGGGGGATCGGGAGCCGAGGAGGATACGCAGTATTTT.

The chain is built from TRBV7-9 and TRBJ2-2; TRBD1 or TRBD2 may be the D gene (6 bases each). Germline CDR1 SEHNR, CDR2 FQNEAQ (reference sequence). The CDR3 totals 14 residues. CDR3: CADSLGGQTGELFF. DNA for the CDR3: TGTGCGGACTCCCTAGGGGGGCAAACCGGGGAGCTGTTTTTT. Full variable domain (remainder filled in from reference TRBV7-9 and TRBJ2-2): DTGVSQNPRHKITKRGQNVTFRCDPISEHNRLYWYRQTLGQGPEFLTYFQNEAQLEKSRLLSDRFSAERPKGSFSTLEIQRTEQGDSAMYLCADSLGGQTGELFFGEGSRLTVL.

The gene calls are TRBV11-2 and TRBJ2-7; D gene unclear. The CDR3 spans 16 residues. The germline V gene encodes CDR1 SGHAT and CDR2 FQNNGV. The V gene lost 1 base and the J gene lost 2 bases, with 15 bases spanning the gap. CDR3 in DNA: TGTGCCAGCAGCTTAGTTCTCATGGATGGCGCCTACGAGCAGTACTTC. This encodes CASSLVLMDGAYEQYF.

V and J are TRBV10-3 and TRBJ2-7; no clear D. CDR1 is ENHRY and CDR2 is SYGVKD in the germline V gene. Trimming shortened V by 10 bases and J by 0 bases, and 7 bases separated the two germline ends. CDR3 length: 11 residues. CDR3 sequence: CATADSYEQYF. As DNA, the CDR3 is TGTGCCACGGCCGACTCCTACGAGCAGTACTTC.

The chain has TRBV4-3 and TRBJ2-7, with 12 bases fitting TRBD1. CDR3 size: 16 residues. Germline CDR1 LGHNA, CDR2 YSLEER. J was trimmed by 6 bases and V by 0 bases; bases with no gene match: 6. In DNA form, the CDR3 reads TGCGCCAGCAGCCAAGACCTGGGGACAGGGGGCTCCGAGCAGTACTTC. This translates into CASSQDLGTGGSEQYF.

Only one count was recorded for this clone. The V call is TRBV11-2, the J call TRBJ1-1; TRBD1 matches at 11 bases. The length of the CDR3 is 15 residues. J was trimmed by 6 bases and V by 5 bases; bases with no gene match: 8. Per the germline V gene, CDR1 is SGHAT and CDR2 is FQNNGV. The chain's CDR3 is CASSVPGQGVSEAFF. Written as DNA, the CDR3 is TGTGCCAGCAGCGTACCGGGACAGGGGGTTTCTGAAGCTTTCTTT.

The chain carries TRBV4-3 and TRBJ2-3, with D uncertain. Trimming pared 5 bases from V and 0 bases from J, leaving 6 bases between. The CDR3 is made up of 13 amino acids. CDR1 and CDR2 from the germline V gene are LGHNA and YSLEER. DNA of the CDR3: TGCGCCAGCAGCACAGAGAGCACAGATACGCAGTATTTT. This codes for CASSTESTDTQYF.

The V call is TRBV4-3, the J call TRBJ2-2; D gene uncertain. Germline lookup yields CDR1 LGHNA and CDR2 YSLEER. Trimming stripped 3 bases from V and 6 bases from J, with 11 bases between. The CDR3 runs to 14 residues. CDR3 amino acids: CASSQGSPPGELFF. CDR3 DNA: TGCGCCAGCAGCCAGGGGTCTCCACCCGGGGAGCTGTTTTTT.

The rearrangement links TRBV4-2 to TRBJ2-7; TRBD2 matches at 10 bases. The CDR3 covers 14 residues. V was pared by 2 bases and J by 3 bases, with 1 base of the junction left unmatched. Germline CDR1 reads LGHNA; CDR2 reads YNFKEQ. The CDR3 here is CASSQLAGVYEQYF. CDR3 coding DNA: TGTGCCAGCAGCCAACTAGCGGGAGTCTACGAGCAGTACTTC.

The rearrangement uses TRBV4-3 and TRBJ1-4, with D possibly being TRBD1 (5 bases). V dropped 0 bases and J dropped 8 bases, with 13 bases sitting between them. Germline CDR1 and CDR2: LGHNA and YSLEER. CDR3 length equals 15 residues. The chain's CDR3 is CASSQDNGGGEKLFF. The CDR3 region has the DNA TGCGCCAGCAGCCAAGATAATGGCGGGGGGGAAAAACTGTTTTTT.

The chain combines TRBV2 with TRBJ2-7, with TRBD2 matching over 10 bases. The junction had 2 bases not matched to a gene; V was cut back by 5 bases and J by 1 base. This CDR3 comprises 14 residues. Germline V gene data show CDR1 as SNHLY and CDR2 as FYNNEI. The CDR3 DNA sequence: TGTGCCAGCAGTCAGACTAGCGGGTCCTACGAGCAGTACTTC. This sequence encodes CASSQTSGSYEQYF.

The rearrangement uses TRBV7-9 and TRBJ1-1; D may be TRBD1 (5 bases). CDR3 length: 12 amino acids. V was cut by 1 base and J by 8 bases, with 8 bases left in between. Looked up from germline, CDR1 is SEHNR and CDR2 is FQNEAQ (reference sequence). CDR3 in amino acids: CASSLEGEEAFF. The CDR3 DNA sequence: TGTGCCAGCAGCTTAGAAGGGGAGGAAGCTTTCTTT.

The J gene is TRBJ2-1, the V gene TRBV7-2; D is perhaps TRBD1 or TRBD2 (5 bases each). There are 15 residues in the CDR3. Trimming removed 5 bases at V and 9 bases at J, with 20 bases between. From germline, CDR1 is SGHTA and CDR2 FQGNSA. The CDR3 DNA is TGTGCCAGCAGCGACGCCGGGACCGCCCGGGGTGAGCAGTTCTTC. This gives the protein CASSDAGTARGEQFF.

The gene calls are TRBV6-5 and TRBJ2-5, with D unresolved. The J call is uncertain, as TRBJ2-7 better fits the DNA end. The CDR3 sequence is 13 residues long. Per the germline V gene, CDR1 is MNHEY and CDR2 is SVGAGI. CDR3 DNA sequence: TGTGCCAGCAGTTTCCCCTCGAGAGACGAGCAGTACTTC. This sequence encodes CASSFPSRDEQYF.

The rearrangement joins TRBV9 to TRBJ2-1; the D is unclear. Trimming pared 0 bases from V and 7 bases from J, leaving 11 bases between. In germline, CDR1 is SGDLS, CDR2 YYNGEE. The CDR3 has 14 amino acids. The CDR3 protein is CASSVGGFPNEQFF. CDR3 in DNA: TGTGCCAGCAGCGTAGGAGGCTTCCCAAATGAGCAGTTCTTC.

The chain joins TRBV2 to TRBJ2-1; D is possibly TRBD1 (5 bases). The CDR3 covers 16 residues. Germline V gene lookup returns CDR1 SNHLY and CDR2 FYNNEI. Trimming left V 10 bases short and J 4 bases short, with 23 bases between. CDR3 in amino acids: CAISSDTKGIYNEQFF. The CDR3 nucleotides are TGTGCCATCTCTTCGGACACCAAAGGGATTTACAATGAGCAGTTCTTC.

The CDR3 DNA reads as TGTGCCACAATCAAAACAGGGAACACTGAAGCTTTCTTT. Translating it yields CATIKTGNTEAFF. The chain couples TRBV28 to TRBJ1-1; possible D gene TRBD1, 5 bases. The CDR3 totals 13 residues. The V gene lost 10 bases and the J gene lost 1 base, with 13 bases spanning the gap. Germline CDR1 reads MDHEN; CDR2 reads SYDVKM.

The chain is built from TRBV27 and TRBJ2-5, with 9 bases identical to TRBD1. The J call may not be correct, given that the DNA end is closer to TRBJ2-7. CDR1 MNHEY and CDR2 SMNVEV come from the germline V gene (reference sequence). There are 13 residues in the CDR3. The CDR3: CASSPQGANEQYF. In nucleotides, the CDR3 is TGTGCCAGCAGTCCACAGGGGGCGAACGAGCAGTACTTC.

The V and J genes are TRBV14 and TRBJ2-7; D unresolved. The germline CDR1 and CDR2 sequences are SGHDN and FVKESK. V lost 3 bases to trimming and J lost 2 bases, with 14 bases between them. There are 15 residues in the CDR3. The CDR3 sequence is CASSHWGKRTYEQYF. CDR3 bases: TGTGCCAGCAGCCATTGGGGAAAGAGAACCTACGAGCAGTACTTC.

This chain links TRBV7-9 with TRBJ2-1; the D call may be TRBD1 or TRBD2 (7 bases each). The CDR3 is made up of 16 amino acids. From germline, CDR1 is SEHNR and CDR2 FQNEAQ (reference sequence). Deletions cut 5 bases from V and 4 bases from J, with 18 bases between. The CDR3 is CASSPSGGGSYNEQFF. In DNA form, the CDR3 reads TGTGCCAGCAGCCCATCAGGGGGAGGGTCGTACAATGAGCAGTTCTTC.

The chain carries TRBV27 and TRBJ2-7; D not certain. Germline CDR1 MNHEY, CDR2 SMNVEV (reference sequence). The V end lost 3 bases, the J end lost 0 bases, and 6 bases lay between the germline ends. CDR3 length: 13 residues. The CDR3 region is CASSLVNSYEQYF. In DNA form, the CDR3 reads TGTGCCAGCAGTTTGGTCAACTCCTACGAGCAGTACTTC.

The chain joins TRBV18 to TRBJ2-5, with unresolved D. Trimming cost V 2 bases and J 0 bases, with 10 bases left between them. This CDR3 has 15 residues. CDR1 KGHSH and CDR2 LQKENI come from the germline V gene. In nucleotides, the CDR3 is TGTGCCAGCTCACCAATGAGACAAAACCAAGAGACCCAGTACTTC. It encodes CASSPMRQNQETQYF.

This rearrangement joins TRBV7-8 to TRBJ2-1; D is unresolved. V lost 3 bases and J lost 2, with 8 bases in between. CDR3 length: 14 amino acids. Germline V gene sequence: CDR1 SGHVS, CDR2 FQNEAQ. The CDR3 coding sequence is TGTGCCAGCAGCTTGCCCAGTACCTACAATGAGCAGTTCTTC. Translating gives CASSLPSTYNEQFF.

V gene TRBV28 combines with J gene TRBJ2-7; tentative D call: TRBD2 (5 bases). This CDR3 is 13 amino acids long. V lost 3 bases to trimming and J lost 1 base, with 7 bases between them. CDR1 is MDHEN and CDR2 is SYDVKM in the germline V gene. CDR3 sequence reads: CASSFGSSYEQYF. CDR3 bases: TGTGCCAGCAGTTTTGGGAGTTCCTACGAGCAGTACTTC.

This chain connects TRBV27 to TRBJ2-7; D is uncertain. CDR1 and CDR2 (germline): MNHEY, SMNVEV (reference sequence). This CDR3 comprises 16 residues. V was pared by 6 bases and J by 2 bases, with 20 bases between. The CDR3 DNA is TGTGCCAGCAGGCCCTTCCCCCCGGAACAAACCTACGAGCAGTACTTC. Its translation is CASRPFPPEQTYEQYF.

This clone was observed a single time. The chain carries TRBV5-6 and TRBJ2-2, with 13 bases aligning to TRBD2. The V segment lost 4 bases and the J segment 5 bases; nucleotides outside the gene matches: 8. There are 17 residues in the CDR3. Per germline, CDR1 SGHDT and CDR2 YYEEEE. CDR3 protein: CASSLGTSGEATGELFF. The DNA for the CDR3 is TGTGCCAGCAGCCTAGGGACTAGCGGGGAGGCGACCGGGGAGCTGTTTTTT.

The J gene is TRBJ2-2, the V gene TRBV4-3, with D unclear. CDR1 is LGHNA, CDR2 YSLEER, per germline. CDR3 length equals 14 residues. V shed 0 bases and J shed 9 bases, with 11 bases lying between them. CDR3 residues: CASSQDRDQWELFF. The CDR3 DNA sequence: TGCGCCAGCAGCCAAGACAGAGATCAGTGGGAGCTGTTTTTT.